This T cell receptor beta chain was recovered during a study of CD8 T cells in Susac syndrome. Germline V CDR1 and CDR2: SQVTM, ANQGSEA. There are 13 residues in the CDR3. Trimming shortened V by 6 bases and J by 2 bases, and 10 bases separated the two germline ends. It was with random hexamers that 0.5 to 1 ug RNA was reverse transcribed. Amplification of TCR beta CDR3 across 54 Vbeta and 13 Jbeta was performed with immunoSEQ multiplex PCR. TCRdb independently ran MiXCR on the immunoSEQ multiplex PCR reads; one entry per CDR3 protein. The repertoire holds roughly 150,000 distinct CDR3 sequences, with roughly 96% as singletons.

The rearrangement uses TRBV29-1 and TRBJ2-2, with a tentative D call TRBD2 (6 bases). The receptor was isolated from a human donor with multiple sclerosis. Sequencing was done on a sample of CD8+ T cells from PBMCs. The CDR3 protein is CSVEGLNTGELFF. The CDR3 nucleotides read TGCAGCGTGGAGGGACTTAACACCGGGGAGCTGTTTTTT.